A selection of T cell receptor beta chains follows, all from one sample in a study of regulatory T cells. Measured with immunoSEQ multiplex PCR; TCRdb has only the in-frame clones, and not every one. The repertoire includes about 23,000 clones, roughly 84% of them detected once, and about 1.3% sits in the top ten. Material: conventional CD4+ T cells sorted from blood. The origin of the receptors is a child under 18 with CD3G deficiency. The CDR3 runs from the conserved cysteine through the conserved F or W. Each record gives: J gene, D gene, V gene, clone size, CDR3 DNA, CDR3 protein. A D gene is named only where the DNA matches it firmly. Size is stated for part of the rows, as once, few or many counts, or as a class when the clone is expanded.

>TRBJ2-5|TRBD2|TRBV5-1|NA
TGCGCCAGCAGCCTTAGCGGGAGAGGGGAGACCCAGTACTTC
CASSLSGRGETQYF
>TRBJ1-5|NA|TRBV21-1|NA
TGTGCCAGCAGCAAACCCCCGAGTTTTGGTTGCAATCAGCCCCAGCATTTT
CASSKPPSFGCNQPQHF
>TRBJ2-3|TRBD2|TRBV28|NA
TGTGCCAGCAGTTCTGGGGGACTAGAGGCCCATACGCAGTATTTT
CASSSGGLEAHTQYF
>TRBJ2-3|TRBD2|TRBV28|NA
TGTGCCAGCAGGGAGCGGGAGACATCAGATACGCAGTATTTT
CASRERETSDTQYF
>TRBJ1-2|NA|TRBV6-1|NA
TGTGCCAGCAGTGATCTGCGGCATACTAACTATGGCTACACCTTC
CASSDLRHTNYGYTF
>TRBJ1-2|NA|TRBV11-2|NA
TGTGCCAGCAGCTCCGGCGGGGGCTACACCTTC
CASSSGGGYTF
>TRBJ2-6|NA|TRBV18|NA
TGTGCCAGCTCACCAGGGGGGGCTTTCTCCTCTGGGGCCAACGTCCTGACTTTC
CASSPGGAFSSGANVLTF
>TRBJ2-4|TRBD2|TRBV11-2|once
TGTGCCAGCAGCCTCGGACTAGCGGGAGCGGGGACCAAAAACATTCAGTACTTC
CASSLGLAGAGTKNIQYF
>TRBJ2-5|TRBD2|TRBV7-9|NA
TGTGCCAGCAGCTGGGGACTAGCGGGAGGAGAGACCCAGTACTTC
CASSWGLAGGETQYF
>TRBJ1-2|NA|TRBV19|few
TGTGCCAGTAGTCGGACACCGGGACGGACCTATGGCTACACCTTC
CASSRTPGRTYGYTF
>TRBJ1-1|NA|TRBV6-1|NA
TGTGCCAGCAGTGACGGGGGGCTCGACACTGAAGCTTTCTTT
CASSDGGLDTEAFF
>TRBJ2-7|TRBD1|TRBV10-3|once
TGTGCCATCAGTGTAACAGGGGGCCGCGAGCAGTACTTC
CAISVTGGREQYF
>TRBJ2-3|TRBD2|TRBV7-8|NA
TGTGCCAGCAGCTTAGACGGGAGGGCCGGGGATACGCAGTATTTT
CASSLDGRAGDTQYF
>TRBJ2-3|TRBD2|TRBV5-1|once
TGCGCCAGCAGCCCCGGGACTAGCAAGTCAGATACGCAGTATTTT
CASSPGTSKSDTQYF
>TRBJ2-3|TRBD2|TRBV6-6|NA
TGTGCCAGCAGTAGGACTAGCGGGAGGGAAAAAGATACGCAGTATTTT
CASSRTSGREKDTQYF
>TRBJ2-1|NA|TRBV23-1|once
TGCGCCAGCAGTCAATTTACTAGGGGCAGGGAGCCCTACAATGAGCAGTTCTTC
CASSQFTRGREPYNEQFF
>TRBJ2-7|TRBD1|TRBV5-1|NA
TGCGCCAGCAGCTTGGGCCCCGGGACAGGGGCGTACGAGCAGTACTTC
CASSLGPGTGAYEQYF
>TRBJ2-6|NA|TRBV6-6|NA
TGTGCCAGCAGTTACGGGGTGGTAGAAGGGGCCAACGTCCTGACTTTC
CASSYGVVEGANVLTF
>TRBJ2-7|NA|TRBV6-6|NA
TGTGCCAGCAGTTGGGGTTACGAGCAGTACTTC
CASSWGYEQYF
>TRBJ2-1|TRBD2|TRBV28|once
TGTGCCAGCAGTTCGGGACTAGCGTACTACAATGAGCAGTTCTTC
CASSSGLAYYNEQFF
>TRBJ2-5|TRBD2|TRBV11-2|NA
TGTGCCAGCAGCAAGCAGGCGACTAGCGGGAGGGCCAGGGAAAAGACCCAGTACTTC
CASSKQATSGRAREKTQYF
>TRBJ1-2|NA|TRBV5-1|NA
TGCGCCAGCAGCTTGGATGGGGCTAACTATGGCTACACCTTC
CASSLDGANYGYTF
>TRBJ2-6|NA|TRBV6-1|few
TGTGCCAGCAGTGAGGCGGTACGTGCCAACGTCCTGACTTTC
CASSEAVRANVLTF
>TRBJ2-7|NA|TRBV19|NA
TGTGCCAGTAGTAAAGAGGACGGCTACGAGCAGTACTTC
CASSKEDGYEQYF
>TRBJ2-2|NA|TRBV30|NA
TGTGCCTGGAGTGTACCAGGGGCAGGCACCGGGGAGCTGTTTTTT
CAWSVPGAGTGELFF
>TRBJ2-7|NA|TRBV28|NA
TGTGCCAGCAGTTTCAGCCCCCGGGGAAAGGGTTCCTACGAGCAGTACTTC
CASSFSPRGKGSYEQYF
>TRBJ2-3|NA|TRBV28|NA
TGTGCCAGCAGCTCCCTTCGGGACCGCCCAGGGGATACGCAGTATTTT
CASSSLRDRPGDTQYF
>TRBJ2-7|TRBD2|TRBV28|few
TGTGCCAGCAGTTTCCTATCTAGCGGGAGTAGATACGAGCAGTACTTC
CASSFLSSGSRYEQYF
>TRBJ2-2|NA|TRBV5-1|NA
TGCGCCAGCAGTTTTTCGGGAGTCACCGGGGAGCTGTTTTTT
CASSFSGVTGELFF
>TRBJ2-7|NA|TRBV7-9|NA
TGTGCCAGCAGCTCCGGGTTTGGCGAGCAGTACTTC
CASSSGFGEQYF
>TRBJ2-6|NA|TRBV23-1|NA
TGCGCCAGCAGTCAAGAACAGGGACCTGGGGCCAACGTCCTGACTTTC
CASSQEQGPGANVLTF
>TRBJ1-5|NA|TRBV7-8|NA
TGTGCCAGCAGCTTAGACAGGTTTCAGCCCCAGCATTTT
CASSLDRFQPQHF
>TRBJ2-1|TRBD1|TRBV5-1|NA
TGCGCCAGCAGCCGGACAGGGGGCTGGGATGAGCAGTTCTTC
CASSRTGGWDEQFF
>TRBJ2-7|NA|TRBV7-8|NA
TGTGCCAGCAGCTTAGTAGACGGCTACGAGCAGTACTTC
CASSLVDGYEQYF
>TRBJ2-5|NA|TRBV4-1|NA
TGCGCCAGCAGCCAAGGACTAAAAGAGACCCAGTACTTC
CASSQGLKETQYF
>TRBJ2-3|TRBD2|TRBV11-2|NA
TGTGCCAGCAGCTTCGGACTAGCGGGAGGACTCACAGATACGCAGTATTTT
CASSFGLAGGLTDTQYF
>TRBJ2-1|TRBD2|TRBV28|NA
TGTGCCAGCCTTTCGGGGACTAGCGGCAAAGGGACCGGAGGACAGTTCTTC
CASLSGTSGKGTGGQFF
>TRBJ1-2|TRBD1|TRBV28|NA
TGTGCCAGCAGTTACCCACCCAGGCAGGGGGGTGGCTACACCTTC
CASSYPPRQGGGYTF
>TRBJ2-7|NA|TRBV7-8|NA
TGTGCCAGCAGCCCTCGACAGAGCTCCTACGAGCAGTACTTC
CASSPRQSSYEQYF
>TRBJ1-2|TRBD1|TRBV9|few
TGTGCCAGCGGAGGGACAGCTCATGGCTACACCTTC
CASGGTAHGYTF
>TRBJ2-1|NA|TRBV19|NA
TGTGCCAGTAGTATCCATCATTGGGGGAATGAGCAGTTCTTC
CASSIHHWGNEQFF
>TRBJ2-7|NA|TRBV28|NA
TGTGCCAGCAGTAGCGTGCTTTTCTCCTACGAGCAGTACTTC
CASSSVLFSYEQYF
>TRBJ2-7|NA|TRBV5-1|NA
TGCGCCAGCAGCCCAAGGAGCGGCGAGCAGTACTTC
CASSPRSGEQYF
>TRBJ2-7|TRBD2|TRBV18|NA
TGTGCCAGCTCACCCGGCGGGGGGCGGAACGAGCAGTACTTC
CASSPGGGRNEQYF
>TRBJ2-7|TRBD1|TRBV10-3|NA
TGTGCCATCAGTGAGGTGGGACAGACCGAGCAGTACTTC
CAISEVGQTEQYF
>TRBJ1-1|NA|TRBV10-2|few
TGCGCCAGCAGCCACAAGGGGCGGAGGACTGAAGCTTTCTTT
CASSHKGRRTEAFF
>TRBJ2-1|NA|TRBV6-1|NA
TGTGCCAGCAGTGAATTGAGGGCGCACAATGAGCAGTTCTTC
CASSELRAHNEQFF
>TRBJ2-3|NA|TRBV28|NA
TGTGCCAGCAGACAACGGCCCGCGGCAGATACGCAGTATTTT
CASRQRPAADTQYF
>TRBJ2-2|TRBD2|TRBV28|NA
TGTGCCAGCAGCCGAGTAGGACTAGCGGGAGGAGGGAACACCGGGGAGCTGTTTTTT
CASSRVGLAGGGNTGELFF
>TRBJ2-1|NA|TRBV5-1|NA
TGCGCCAGCAGTTCGGCTAGCGAGTCCTACAATGAGCAGTTCTTC
CASSSASESYNEQFF
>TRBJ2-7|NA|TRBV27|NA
TGTGCCAGCAGCCCGAGAAGGGGAGCGAGCGAGCAGTACTTC
CASSPRRGASEQYF
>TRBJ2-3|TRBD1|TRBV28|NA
TGTGCCAGCTCCAGGGGGTTCGGCACAGATACGCAGTATTTT
CASSRGFGTDTQYF
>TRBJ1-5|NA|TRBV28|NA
TGTGCCAGCAGTTTCGGGAATCAGCCCCAGCATTTT
CASSFGNQPQHF
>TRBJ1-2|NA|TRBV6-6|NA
TGTGCCAGCAGTTACGAGGCGGGGGGCGGGAGCTACACCTTC
CASSYEAGGGSYTF
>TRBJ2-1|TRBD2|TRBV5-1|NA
TGCGCCAGCAGCACGGGACTAGCTGGTTACAATGAGCAGTTCTTC
CASSTGLAGYNEQFF
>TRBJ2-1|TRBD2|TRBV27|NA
TGTGCCAGCAGTTTACGGCGGGAGGGCCTGAATGAGCAGTTCTTC
CASSLRREGLNEQFF
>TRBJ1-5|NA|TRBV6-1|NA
TGTGCCAGCAGTGACCGGATACGACAGGTAAGCAATCAGCCCCAGCATTTT
CASSDRIRQVSNQPQHF